This T cell receptor (beta chain) was identified during a study of vaccination effects on CD4 cells after COVID-19. Germline V gives CDR1 SQVTM, CDR2 ANQGSEA. This CDR3 has 12 amino acids. Trimming stripped 5 bases from V and 3 bases from J, with 10 bases between. Antigen-specific CD4+ T cells were first expanded with viral peptide pools by the ViraFEST assay and only then sequenced. At the end of less than 12 days of culture, CD4+ T cells were isolated. Two doses of either BNT162b2 or mRNA-1273 were given to each participant. Details on this clone: Its antigen is currently unknown.

Libraries were prepared by immunoSEQ multiplex PCR; TCRdb keeps only in-frame clonotypes and omits some of them. The data contain approximately 26,000 clones, approximately 69% of them singletons. The receptor was derived from a human donor who received a COVID-19 vaccine. The V and J genes are TRBV29-1 and TRBJ1-1; D is undetermined. The sequences come from CD4+ T cells from PBMCs cultured with SARS-CoV-2 spike peptides, collected after COVID-19 vaccination. This CDR3 reads CSVHYGHTEAFF. The CDR3 DNA reads as TGCAGCGTTCATTACGGGCACACTGAAGCTTTCTTT.